Detailed here is one TCR beta chain. This entry belongs to a study of blood T cell repertoires in COVID-19. In the study overall: The cDNA or gDNA used as material had been derived from T cells, B-cell-depleted T cells, or PBMCs.

Trimming took 9 bases from V and 1 from J; bases not matched to a gene: 2. The CDR3 loop spans 14 amino acids. Germline V gene lookup returns CDR1 ENHRY and CDR2 SYGVKD. In the original analysis: Reference gene primer amplification in the assay estimated nucleated cell counts. Sequenced by immunoSEQ multiplex PCR; TCRdb stores in-frame clones only, minus some. That table is the source of V, J and clone size, and D and trimming were worked out from the DNA. The profile shows fewer than 200,000 clones, roughly 84% of them singletons. Study members were between about 18 and 100 years old and lived in some 26 US regions.

This clonotype was obtained from a human donor with acute COVID-19. The donor label of this sample is uncertain. Sequencing was done on a sample of PBMCs or T cells enriched from blood (not recorded which). The chain employs TRBV10-3 and TRBJ2-5, with 13 bases identical to TRBD2. The CDR3 loop reads CAIGLAGAQETQYF. Here the CDR3 DNA reads TGTGCCATTGGACTAGCGGGGGCCCAAGAGACCCAGTACTTC.